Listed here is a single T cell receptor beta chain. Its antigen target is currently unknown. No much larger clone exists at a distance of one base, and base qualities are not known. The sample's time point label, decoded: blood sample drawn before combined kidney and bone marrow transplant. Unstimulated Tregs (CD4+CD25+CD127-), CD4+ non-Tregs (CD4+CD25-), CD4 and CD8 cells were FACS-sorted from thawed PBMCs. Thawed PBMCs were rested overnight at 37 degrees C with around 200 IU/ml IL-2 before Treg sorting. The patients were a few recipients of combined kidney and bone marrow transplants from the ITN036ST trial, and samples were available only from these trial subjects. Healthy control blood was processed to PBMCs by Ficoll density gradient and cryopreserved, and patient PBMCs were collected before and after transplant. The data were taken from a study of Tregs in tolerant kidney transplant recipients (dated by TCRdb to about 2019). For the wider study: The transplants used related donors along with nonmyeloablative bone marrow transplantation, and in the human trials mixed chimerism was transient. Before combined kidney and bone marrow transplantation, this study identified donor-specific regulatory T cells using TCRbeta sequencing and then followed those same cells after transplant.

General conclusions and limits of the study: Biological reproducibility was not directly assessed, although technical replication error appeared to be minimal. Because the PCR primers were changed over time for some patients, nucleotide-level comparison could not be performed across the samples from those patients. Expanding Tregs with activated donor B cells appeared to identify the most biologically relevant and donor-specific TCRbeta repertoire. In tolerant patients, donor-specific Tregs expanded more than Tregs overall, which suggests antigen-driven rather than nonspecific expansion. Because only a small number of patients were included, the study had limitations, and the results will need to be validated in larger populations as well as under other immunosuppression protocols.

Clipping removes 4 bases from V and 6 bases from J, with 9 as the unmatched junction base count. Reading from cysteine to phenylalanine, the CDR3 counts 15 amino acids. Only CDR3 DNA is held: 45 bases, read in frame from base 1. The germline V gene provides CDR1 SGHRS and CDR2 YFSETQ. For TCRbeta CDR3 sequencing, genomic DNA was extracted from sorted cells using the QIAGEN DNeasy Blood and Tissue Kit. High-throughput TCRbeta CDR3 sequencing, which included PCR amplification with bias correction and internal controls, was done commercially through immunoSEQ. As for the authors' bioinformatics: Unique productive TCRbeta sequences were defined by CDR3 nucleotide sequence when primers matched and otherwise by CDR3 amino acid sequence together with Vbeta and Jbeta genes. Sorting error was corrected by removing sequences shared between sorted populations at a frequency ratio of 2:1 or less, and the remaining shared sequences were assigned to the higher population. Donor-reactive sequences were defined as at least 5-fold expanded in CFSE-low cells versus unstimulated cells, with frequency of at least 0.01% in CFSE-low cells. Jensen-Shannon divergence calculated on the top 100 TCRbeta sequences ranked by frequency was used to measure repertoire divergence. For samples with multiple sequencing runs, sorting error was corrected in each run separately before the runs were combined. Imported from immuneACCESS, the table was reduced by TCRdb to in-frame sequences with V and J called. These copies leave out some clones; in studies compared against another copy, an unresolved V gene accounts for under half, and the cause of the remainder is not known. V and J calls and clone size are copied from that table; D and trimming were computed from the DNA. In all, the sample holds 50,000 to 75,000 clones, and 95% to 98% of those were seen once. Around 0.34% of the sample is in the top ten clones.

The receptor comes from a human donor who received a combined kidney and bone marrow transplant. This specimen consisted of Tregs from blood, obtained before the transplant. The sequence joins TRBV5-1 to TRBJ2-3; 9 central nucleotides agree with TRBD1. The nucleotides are TGCGCCAGCAGCCAACAGGGGGCGAATATGGATACGCAGTATTTT. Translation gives CASSQQGANMDTQYF.